This is a list of T cell receptor beta chains from one sample in a study of blood T cells in healthy people across ages. TCRdb itself ran the 5' RACE reads through MiXCR, one entry per CDR3 protein. The sample shows around 1,000,000 distinct CDR3 sequences, less than 25% of them seen only once. These sequences were also reported in another study, on T cells of mothers and their children.

The sequenced sample consisted of blood. These receptors were taken from a girl aged 2 to 9 in good health. CDR3s include the opening cysteine and the closing phenylalanine or tryptophan. D genes are given only for firm matches. The size entry is marked missing in some rows and otherwise reads once, few, many or a size class.

TRBD1,-,TRBJ1-5,TRBV28,CASSLGGQRNQPQHF,TGTGCCAGCAGTTTGGGGGGACAGAGAAATCAGCCCCAGCATTTT
-,few,TRBJ2-7,TRBV11-2,CASSQRFGLSYEQYF,TGTGCCAGCAGCCAACGATTCGGACTCTCATACGAGCAGTACTTC
-,few,TRBJ2-1,TRBV5-1,CASSIGGASDEQFF,TGCGCCAGCAGCATCGGGGGAGCTTCCGATGAGCAGTTCTTC
TRBD1,-,TRBJ1-2,TRBV5-4,CASSLGAGTGSYGYTF,TGTGCCAGCAGCTTGGGGGCCGGGACAGGGTCCTATGGCTACACCTTC
-,-,TRBJ2-7,TRBV20-1,CSARVFRSVGGRYEQYF,TGCAGTGCTAGAGTTTTCAGAAGCGTGGGGGGCAGGTACGAGCAGTACTTC
-,-,TRBJ1-1,TRBV13,CASSLVVVGLAFF,TGTGCCAGCAGCTTAGTGGTGGTAGGGTTAGCTTTCTTT
TRBD2,-,TRBJ2-1,TRBV20-1,CSGTTSGNEQFF,TGCAGTGGAACAACTAGCGGGAATGAGCAGTTCTTC
-,few,TRBJ2-7,TRBV29-1,CSVAGRGGSYEQYF,TGCAGCGTTGCGGGGAGGGGGGGCTCCTACGAGCAGTACTTC
TRBD2,-,TRBJ2-5,TRBV5-1,CASSLYGGGIQETQYF,TGCGCCAGCAGCTTGTATGGCGGGGGGATCCAAGAGACCCAGTACTTC
-,-,TRBJ2-5,TRBV7-6,CASSFLGQFLETQYF,TGTGCCAGCAGCTTCCTCGGACAGTTTCTAGAGACCCAGTACTTC
-,-,TRBJ2-5,TRBV7-2,CASSELPSRETQYF,TGTGCCAGCAGCGAACTCCCTTCTCGGGAGACCCAGTACTTC
TRBD2,few,TRBJ2-5,TRBV29-1,CSVENSGGLETQYF,TGCAGCGTTGAAAACTCCGGGGGGTTGGAGACCCAGTACTTC
-,-,TRBJ2-1,TRBV5-1,CASSLNSDEQFF,TGCGCCAGCAGCTTGAACAGTGATGAGCAGTTCTTC
TRBD2,few,TRBJ2-2,TRBV3-1,CASSPRLAGGPNTGELFF,TGTGCCAGCAGCCCCCGACTAGCGGGAGGGCCGAACACCGGGGAGCTGTTTTTT
TRBD1,-,TRBJ2-1,TRBV20-1,CSARDSAGTGNNEQFF,TGCAGTGCTAGAGACTCCGCCGGGACAGGGAACAATGAGCAGTTCTTC
-,few,TRBJ2-2,TRBV11-1,CASSQGPGGELFF,TGTGCCAGCAGTCAGGGACCGGGCGGGGAGCTGTTTTTT
-,-,TRBJ2-1,TRBV4-1,CASSQVGAFEFGDEQFF,TGCGCCAGCAGCCAAGTTGGAGCCTTTGAGTTCGGAGATGAGCAGTTCTTC
-,-,TRBJ1-2,TRBV28,CASSWAGAHGYTF,TGTGCCAGCAGTTGGGCAGGGGCGCATGGCTACACCTTC
-,few,TRBJ2-1,TRBV11-2,CATDPPGALYNEQFF,TGTGCCACCGATCCACCGGGAGCTCTCTACAATGAGCAGTTCTTC
TRBD1,-,TRBJ1-5,TRBV20-1,CSASETGVAQPQHF,TGCAGTGCTAGTGAGACAGGGGTGGCTCAGCCCCAGCATTTT
TRBD2,-,TRBJ2-7,TRBV7-3,CASSLMGSSGSYEQYF,TGTGCCAGCAGCTTAATGGGGTCTAGCGGGAGTTACGAGCAGTACTTC
TRBD2,-,TRBJ2-3,TRBV5-6,CASSLAGTSGSPSTDTQYF,TGTGCCAGCAGCTTGGCCGGGACTAGCGGTAGTCCTAGCACAGATACGCAGTATTTT
TRBD2,few,TRBJ2-1,TRBV5-1,CASSSFLAGEYNEQFF,TGCGCTAGCAGCTCGTTTCTAGCGGGAGAGTACAATGAGCAGTTCTTC
-,-,TRBJ1-3,TRBV7-8,CASIPDASVSGNTIYF,TGTGCCAGCATCCCCGATGCCAGCGTGTCTGGAAACACCATATATTTT
TRBD2,-,TRBJ2-7,TRBV20-1,CSARDLPAGGPSYEQYF,TGCAGTGCTAGAGATCTTCCGGCGGGAGGGCCCTCCTACGAGCAGTACTTC
-,-,TRBJ2-5,TRBV3-1,CASRLRTAEETQYF,TGTGCCAGCAGGTTAAGGACGGCCGAAGAGACCCAGTACTTC
TRBD2,few,TRBJ2-1,TRBV29-1,CSVRAGGGTNEQFF,TGCAGCGTCCGAGCGGGAGGTGGTACAAATGAGCAGTTCTTC
-,-,TRBJ2-5,TRBV12-5,CASGPGGPGQETQYF,TGTGCTAGTGGTCCCGGGGGGCCGGGGCAAGAGACCCAGTACTTC
TRBD1,-,TRBJ2-4,TRBV20-1,CSARDEPGGLNIQYF,TGCAGTGCTAGAGATGAACCAGGGGGCCTAAACATTCAGTACTTC
TRBD2,few,TRBJ2-1,TRBV7-9,CASSLAGGSRGFF,TGTGCCAGCAGCTTAGCCGGCGGGAGTAGGGGGTTCTTC
-,few,TRBJ2-1,TRBV27,CASSPPYYDDEQFF,TGTGCCAGCAGCCCCCCTTATTACGACGATGAGCAGTTCTTC
TRBD2,many,TRBJ2-1,TRBV7-2,CASSLVAGDYNEQFF,TGTGCCAGCAGCTTAGTGGCGGGAGACTACAATGAGCAGTTCTTC
-,-,TRBJ2-7,TRBV7-2,CASSSEQGAYEQYF,TGTGCCAGCAGCTCGGAACAGGGAGCCTACGAGCAGTACTTC
-,-,TRBJ2-3,TRBV20-1,CSAREGTDTQYF,TGCAGTGCTAGAGAGGGCACAGATACGCAGTATTTT
-,many,TRBJ2-3,TRBV4-3,CASSQDTGMGTDTQYF,TGCGCCAGCAGCCAGGATACAGGGATGGGAACAGATACGCAGTATTTT
TRBD2,few,TRBJ2-1,TRBV29-1,CSATDLGTSGGLEQFF,TGCAGCGCCACAGACCTAGGGACTAGCGGGGGGCTTGAGCAGTTCTTC
-,-,TRBJ2-1,TRBV9,CASSAAGGRDNEQFF,TGTGCCAGCAGCGCCGCCGGGGGGCGCGACAATGAGCAGTTCTTC
TRBD2,-,TRBJ2-1,TRBV7-2,CASSLRGLVYNGQFF,TGTGCCAGCAGCTTAAGGGGACTAGTGTACAATGGGCAGTTCTTC
TRBD1,-,TRBJ1-2,TRBV10-3,CAIPTGTDHGYTF,TGTGCCATCCCGACCGGGACAGACCATGGCTACACCTTC
TRBD2,-,TRBJ2-5,TRBV12-3/TRBV12-4,CASRVSGGYETQYF,TGTGCCAGCAGGGTCAGCGGGGGGTACGAGACCCAGTACTTC
-,few,TRBJ2-7,TRBV4-3,CASSQVRDYYEQYF,TGCGCCAGCAGCCAAGTCCGGGATTACTACGAGCAGTACTTC
-,few,TRBJ1-1,TRBV29-1,CSVEATAFPMNTEAFF,TGCAGCGTTGAAGCCACAGCTTTTCCCATGAACACTGAAGCTTTCTTT
TRBD2,few,TRBJ2-7,TRBV5-1,CASSPSGGVGSYEQYF,TGCGCCAGCAGCCCCTCTGGGGGGGTTGGCTCCTACGAGCAGTACTTC
TRBD2,-,TRBJ2-7,TRBV28,CASSLELAGTYEQYF,TGTGCCAGCAGTTTAGAGCTAGCGGGTACCTACGAGCAGTACTTC
TRBD1,-,TRBJ1-3,TRBV20-1,CSALQGAGNTIYF,TGCAGTGCTCTACAGGGGGCTGGAAACACCATATATTTT
-,few,TRBJ2-1,TRBV11-2,CASSHGFKTGNEQFF,TGTGCCAGCAGCCATGGCTTCAAGACGGGAAATGAGCAGTTCTTC
-,few,TRBJ1-2,TRBV4-1,CASSPQETTNYGYTF,TGCGCCAGCAGCCCCCAGGAAACAACTAACTATGGCTACACCTTC
TRBD1,-,TRBJ1-1,TRBV19,CASSFQGQYTEAFF,TGTGCCAGTAGTTTCCAGGGACAGTACACTGAAGCTTTCTTT
-,-,TRBJ1-4,TRBV7-9,CASSLGMGGPGRTNEKQFF,TGTGCCAGCAGCTTAGGAATGGGAGGCCCAGGAAGAACTAATGAAAAACAGTTTTTT
TRBD2,-,TRBJ2-7,TRBV12-3/TRBV12-4,CASSGTETSYEQYF,TGTGCCTCTAGCGGGACCGAAACCTCCTACGAGCAGTACTTC
TRBD2,few,TRBJ2-5,TRBV6-1,CASIPVLTSGGETQYF,TGTGCCAGCATCCCGGTCTTAACTAGCGGCGGGGAGACCCAGTACTTC
TRBD1,few,TRBJ1-4,TRBV7-2,CASSFRTGADNEKLFF,TGTGCCAGCAGCTTCAGGACAGGGGCGGATAATGAAAAACTGTTTTTT
-,-,TRBJ2-7,TRBV7-2,CASSLGPRGSSYEQYF,TGTGCCAGCAGCTTAGGCCCTCGGGGGAGCTCCTACGAGCAGTACTTC
TRBD2,-,TRBJ2-1,TRBV7-3,CASSPMSGAVYNEQFF,TGTGCCAGCAGCCCGATGAGCGGGGCCGTCTACAATGAGCAGTTCTTC
-,-,TRBJ2-7,TRBV4-2,CASSQNHWRYEQYF,TGTGCCAGCAGCCAGAACCACTGGAGATACGAGCAGTACTTT
TRBD1,-,TRBJ2-1,TRBV28,CASSFTGVTEQFF,TGTGCCAGCAGTTTCACAGGGGTAACGGAGCAGTTCTTC
-,once,TRBJ1-5,TRBV20-1,CSARDRSALSNQPQHF,TGCAGTGCTAGAGATAGGTCAGCCTTAAGCAATCAGCCCCAGCATTTT
TRBD2,-,TRBJ2-1,TRBV2,CASRVTSGRPNEQFF,TGTGCCAGCAGGGTTACCAGCGGGAGGCCTAATGAGCAGTTCTTC
TRBD2,few,TRBJ2-1,TRBV11-2,CANSFRGDTYNEQFF,TGTGCCAACAGCTTCCGGGGGGATACTTACAATGAGCAGTTCTTC